This T cell receptor beta chain was retrieved from a study of technical replicates of blood from a handful of donors. Produced via immunoSEQ multiplex PCR; TCRdb's table is partial and in-frame only. The sample includes 79,000 or so clones, 96% of them seen just once. There are 16 residues in the CDR3. V lost 3 bases, J lost 3 bases, and 4 bases stayed unmatched. The germline V gene encodes CDR1 MNHEY and CDR2 SVGAGI. The sequenced sample consisted of T cells isolated from PBMCs. The chain has TRBV6-5 and TRBJ2-2; 10 nucleotides agree with TRBD2. The receptor was isolated from a human donor in good health. CDR3 loop: CASSYTSGIDTGELFF. CDR3 nucleotide sequence: TGTGCCAGCAGTTATACTAGCGGGATTGACACCGGGGAGCTGTTTTTT.